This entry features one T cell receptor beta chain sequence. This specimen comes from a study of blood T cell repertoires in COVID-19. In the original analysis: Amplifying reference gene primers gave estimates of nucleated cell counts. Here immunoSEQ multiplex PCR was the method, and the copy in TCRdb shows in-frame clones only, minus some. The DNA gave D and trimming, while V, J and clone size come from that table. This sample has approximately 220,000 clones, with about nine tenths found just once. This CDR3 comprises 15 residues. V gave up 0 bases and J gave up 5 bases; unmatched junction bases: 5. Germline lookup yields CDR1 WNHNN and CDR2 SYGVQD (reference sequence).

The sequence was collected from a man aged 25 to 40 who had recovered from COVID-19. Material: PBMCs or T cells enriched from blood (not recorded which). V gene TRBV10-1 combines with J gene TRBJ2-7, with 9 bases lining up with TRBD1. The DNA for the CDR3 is TGCGCCAGCAGTGAGTCCGGGACAGGGCTGAACGAGCAGTACTTC. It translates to CASSESGTGLNEQYF.